The clone carrying this T cell receptor (beta chain) was detected a few times. The V end was cut by 3 bases, the J end by 6 bases, with 12 bases between. In germline, CDR1 is MNHEY, CDR2 SMNVEV (reference sequence). CDR3 length: 14 residues. The TCR beta CDR3 regions underwent amplification using RNA transcripts as the source. The primer set for the first-round RT-PCR of the TCR CDR3 was HTBI. TCRdb reanalysed the multiplex PCR reads using MiXCR and keeps one entry per CDR3 protein. This table has almost 600,000 distinct CDR3 sequences, around 13% appearing once. This sample is drawn from a study of T cells in Graves' hyperthyroidism and ophthalmopathy.

The chain recombines TRBV27 with TRBJ1-5, with D uncertain. This clonotype was obtained from a woman between 25 and 40 years old with Graves' hyperthyroidism that later progressed to Graves' ophthalmopathy. The sequencing sample was made of blood. The CDR3 sequence: CASSFAVGGQPQHF. CDR3 in DNA: TGTGCCAGCAGTTTTGCGGTAGGAGGTCAGCCCCAGCATTTT.